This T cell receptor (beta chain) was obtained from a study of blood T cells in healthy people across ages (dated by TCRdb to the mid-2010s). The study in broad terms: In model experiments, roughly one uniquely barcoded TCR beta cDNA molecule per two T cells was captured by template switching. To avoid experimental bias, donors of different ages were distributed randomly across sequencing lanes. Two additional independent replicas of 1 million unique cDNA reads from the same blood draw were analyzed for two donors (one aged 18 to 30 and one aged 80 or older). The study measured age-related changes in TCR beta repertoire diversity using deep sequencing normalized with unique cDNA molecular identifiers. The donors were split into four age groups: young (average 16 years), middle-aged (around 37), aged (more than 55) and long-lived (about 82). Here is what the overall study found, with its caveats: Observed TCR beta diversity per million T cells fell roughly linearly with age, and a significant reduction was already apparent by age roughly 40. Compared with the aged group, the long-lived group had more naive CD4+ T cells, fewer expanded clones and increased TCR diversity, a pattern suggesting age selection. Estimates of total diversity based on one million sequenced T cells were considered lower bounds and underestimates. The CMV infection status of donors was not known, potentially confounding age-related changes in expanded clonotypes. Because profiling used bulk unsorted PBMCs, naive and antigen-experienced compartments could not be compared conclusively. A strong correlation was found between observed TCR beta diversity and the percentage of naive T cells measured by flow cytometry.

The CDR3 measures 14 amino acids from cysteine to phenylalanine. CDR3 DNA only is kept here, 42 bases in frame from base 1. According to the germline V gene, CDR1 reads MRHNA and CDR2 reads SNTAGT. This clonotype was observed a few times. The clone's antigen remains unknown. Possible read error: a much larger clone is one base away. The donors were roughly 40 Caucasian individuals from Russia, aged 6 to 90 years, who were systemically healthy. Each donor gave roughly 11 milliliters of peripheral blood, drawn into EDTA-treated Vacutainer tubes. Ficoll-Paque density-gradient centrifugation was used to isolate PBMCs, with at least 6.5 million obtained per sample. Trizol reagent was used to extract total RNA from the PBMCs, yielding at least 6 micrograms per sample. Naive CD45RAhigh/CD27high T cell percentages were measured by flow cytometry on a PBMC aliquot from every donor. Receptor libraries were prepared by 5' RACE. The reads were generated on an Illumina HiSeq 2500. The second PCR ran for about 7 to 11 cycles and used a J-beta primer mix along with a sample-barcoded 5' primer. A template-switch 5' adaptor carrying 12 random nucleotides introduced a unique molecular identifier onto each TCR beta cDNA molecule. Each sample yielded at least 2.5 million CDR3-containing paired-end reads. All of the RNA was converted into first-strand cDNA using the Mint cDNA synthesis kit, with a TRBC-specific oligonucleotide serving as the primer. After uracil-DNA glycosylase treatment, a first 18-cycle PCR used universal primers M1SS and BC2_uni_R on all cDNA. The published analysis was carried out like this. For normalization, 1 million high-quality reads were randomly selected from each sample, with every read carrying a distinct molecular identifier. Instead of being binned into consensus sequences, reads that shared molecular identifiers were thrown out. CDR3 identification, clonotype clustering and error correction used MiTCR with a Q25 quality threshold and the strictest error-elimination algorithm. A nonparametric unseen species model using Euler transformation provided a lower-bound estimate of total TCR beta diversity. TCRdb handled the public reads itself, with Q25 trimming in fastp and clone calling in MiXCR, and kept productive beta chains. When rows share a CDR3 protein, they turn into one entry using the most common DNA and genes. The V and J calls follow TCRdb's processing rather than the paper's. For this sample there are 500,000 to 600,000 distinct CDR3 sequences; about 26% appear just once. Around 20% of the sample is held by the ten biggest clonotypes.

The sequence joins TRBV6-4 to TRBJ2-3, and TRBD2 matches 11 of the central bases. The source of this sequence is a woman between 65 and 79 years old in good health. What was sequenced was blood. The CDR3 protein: CAGSDSGTSGGQYF. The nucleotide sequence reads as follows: TGTGCCGGCAGTGACTCGGGTACTAGCGGGGGGCAGTATTTT.